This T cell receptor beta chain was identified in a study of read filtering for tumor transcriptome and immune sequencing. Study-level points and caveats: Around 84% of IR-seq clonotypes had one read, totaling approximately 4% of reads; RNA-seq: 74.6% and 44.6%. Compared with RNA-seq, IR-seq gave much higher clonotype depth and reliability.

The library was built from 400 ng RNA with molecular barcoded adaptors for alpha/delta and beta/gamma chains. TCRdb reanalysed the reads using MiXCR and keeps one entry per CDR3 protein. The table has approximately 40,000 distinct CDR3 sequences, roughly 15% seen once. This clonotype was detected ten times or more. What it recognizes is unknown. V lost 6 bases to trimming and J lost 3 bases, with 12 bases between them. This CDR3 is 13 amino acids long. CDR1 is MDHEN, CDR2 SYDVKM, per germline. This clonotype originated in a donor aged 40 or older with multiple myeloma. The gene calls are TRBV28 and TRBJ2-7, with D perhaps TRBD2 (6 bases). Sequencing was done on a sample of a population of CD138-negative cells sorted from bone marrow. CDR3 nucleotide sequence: TGTGCCAGCAGGTGGAGGGCAGGCTACGAGCAGTACTTC. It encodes CASRWRAGYEQYF.